These 20 T cell receptor beta chains came from one sample sequenced in a study of CD8+ T cells in alopecia areata. The treatment was: oral pan-JAK inhibitor, 5-10 mg twice daily. Extracted from the samples, RNA was reverse transcribed into cDNA to serve as the sequencing template. TCRdb's copy holds only in-frame clones and misses some; the assay was immunoSEQ multiplex PCR. The sample holds hundreds of thousands of clones; 60% are singletons and the top ten take 0.75% to 0.95%. Material: CD4+ T cells sorted from blood, obtained at week 52, from a patient treated with tofacitinib. All receptors come from a human donor with alopecia areata.

The chain combines TRBV30 with TRBJ1-5; 9 nucleotides match TRBD1. Per the germline V gene, CDR1 is GTSNPN and CDR2 is SVGIG (reference sequence). The CDR3 totals 15 residues. V lost 5 bases, J lost 0 bases, and 5 bases stayed unmatched. CDR3 sequence (DNA): TGTGCCTGGGCCGGGACAGGGTTTAGCAATCAGCCCCAGCATTTT. Translation: CAWAGTGFSNQPQHF.

The chain uses TRBV13 and TRBJ1-2; D perhaps matches TRBD1 (6 bases). Germline assignment: CDR1 PRHDT and CDR2 FYEKMQ (reference sequence). The CDR3 loop spans 15 amino acids. Trimming stripped 0 bases from V and 2 bases from J, with 10 bases between. The CDR3: CASSLGKGGNYGYTF. DNA of the CDR3: TGTGCCAGCAGCTTAGGCAAGGGGGGGAACTATGGCTACACCTTC.

The CDR3 nucleotides read TGCAGCGTGCAACAGGGAAATGAGCAGTTCTTC. The encoded protein is CSVQQGNEQFF. The chain carries TRBV29-1 and TRBJ2-1; D is perhaps TRBD1 (6 bases). The CDR3 loop spans 11 amino acids. The ends were cut back, 6 bases at V and 7 bases at J, with 10 bases in the middle. CDR1 SQVTM and CDR2 ANQGSEA come from the germline V gene.

The chain joins TRBV29-1 to TRBJ1-4; D may be TRBD1 (6 bases). Germline CDR1 and CDR2: SQVTM and ANQGSEA. Trimming took 4 bases from V and 8 from J, leaving 14 bases between them. The CDR3 consists of 13 residues. CDR3 amino acids: CSVANRVAEKLFF. The CDR3 nucleotides are TGCAGCGTTGCAAACAGGGTTGCGGAAAAACTGTTTTTT.

The chain is built from TRBV6-5 and TRBJ2-5; D not resolved. CDR3 length: 11 amino acids. Germline assignment: CDR1 MNHEY and CDR2 SVGAGI. V was pared by 5 bases and J by 5 bases, with 6 bases between. CDR3 sequence reads: CASSTRETQYF. The CDR3 nucleotides are TGTGCCAGCAGTACCCGGGAGACCCAGTACTTC.

This sequence joins TRBV29-1 and TRBJ2-5; D might be TRBD1 (5 bases). The V end was cut by 2 bases, the J end by 0 bases, with 7 bases between. In germline, CDR1 is SQVTM, CDR2 ANQGSEA. The CDR3 extends over 13 amino acids. The CDR3 reads CSVEKTDQETQYF. Written as DNA, the CDR3 is TGCAGCGTTGAAAAGACAGACCAAGAGACCCAGTACTTC.

V usage is TRBV5-1 and J usage is TRBJ2-3; D is unclear. This CDR3 comprises 12 residues. Per the germline V gene, CDR1 is SGHRS and CDR2 is YFSETQ. V shed 4 bases and J shed 5 bases, with 8 bases lying between them. The CDR3: CASSEVGDTQYF. CDR3 in DNA: TGCGCCAGCAGCGAGGTAGGAGATACGCAGTATTTT. Using reference TRBV5-1 and TRBJ2-3 for the parts outside the CDR3, the full variable domain is KAGVTQTPRYLIKTRGQQVTLSCSPISGHRSVSWYQQTPGQGLQFLFEYFSETQRNKGNFPGRFSGRQFSNSRSEMNVSTLELGDSALYLCASSEVGDTQYFGPGTRLTVL.

Comments on this clone: At the DNA level, this CDR3 is encoded by other sequences in the same sample as well. The chain combines TRBV6-5 with TRBJ1-5, with D possibly TRBD1 on 5 matching bases. This CDR3 comprises 14 residues. The germline V gene encodes CDR1 MNHEY and CDR2 SVGAGI. Trimming left V 2 bases short and J 2 bases short, with 7 bases between. The CDR3 region is CASSYRGGNQPQHF. CDR3 bases: TGTGCCAGCAGTTACAGGGGAGGCAATCAGCCCCAGCATTTT.

Here the CDR3 reads CSVETGSRQETQYF. The CDR3 nucleotides are TGCAGCGTTGAGACAGGGAGTAGGCAAGAGACCCAGTACTTC. The chain combines TRBV29-1 with TRBJ2-5; 7 bases fit TRBD1. CDR3 length equals 14 residues. J lost 2 bases, V lost 3 bases, and 6 bases had no gene match. CDR1 and CDR2 (germline): SQVTM, ANQGSEA.

This clone was seen more than once but under ten times. This chain links TRBV18 with TRBJ2-7, with a tentative D call TRBD2 (6 bases). Trimming pared 2 bases from V and 6 bases from J, leaving 14 bases between. This CDR3 has 14 residues. CDR1 is KGHSH and CDR2 is LQKENI in the germline V gene. CDR3 protein: CASSPSRGTAEQYF. Written as DNA, the CDR3 is TGTGCCAGCTCACCATCCCGGGGGACGGCCGAGCAGTACTTC.

Only a few counts were recorded for this clone. V and J are TRBV5-1 and TRBJ2-3, with D hard to call. The CDR3 is 13 residues long. Germline V gene data show CDR1 as SGHRS and CDR2 as YFSETQ. Trimming stripped 4 bases from V and 3 bases from J, with 9 bases between. The CDR3 protein is CASSPSATDTQYF. The CDR3 DNA follows: TGCGCCAGCAGCCCCTCCGCGACAGATACGCAGTATTTT.

The chain carries TRBV2 and TRBJ1-2; a possible D gene is TRBD1 (6 bases). With 6 bases removed from V and 7 bases from J, the gap between germline ends came to 9 bases. The CDR3 runs to 11 residues. The germline gives CDR1 SNHLY, CDR2 FYNNEI. The CDR3 bases are TGTGCCAGCAGATTGGACAGTGGCTACACCTTC. Translating it yields CASRLDSGYTF.

The chain uses TRBV4-1 and TRBJ2-3; 10 bases are a match to TRBD1. V was clipped by 7 bases and J by 4 bases; unmatched bases: 11. The CDR3 is made up of 16 amino acids. Germline loops: CDR1 MGHRA, CDR2 YSYEKL. CDR3 sequence (DNA): TGCGCCAGCACACAAGTCGGGACAGGGGCTCCAGATACGCAGTATTTT. As protein: CASTQVGTGAPDTQYF.

This clone has a handful of counts. The chain joins TRBV7-3 to TRBJ2-1; 10 nucleotides line up with TRBD2. Germline-derived CDR1 and CDR2 are SGHTA and FQGTGA. V lost 6 bases, J lost 4 bases, and 3 bases stayed unmatched. CDR3 length equals 14 residues. The CDR3 is CASSVAGGYNEQFF. In DNA, the CDR3 is TGTGCCAGCAGTGTAGCGGGGGGATACAATGAGCAGTTCTTC.

V usage is TRBV25-1 and J usage is TRBJ2-7; maybe TRBD1 (5 bases). This CDR3 is built from 15 residues. The germline V gene encodes CDR1 MGHDK and CDR2 SYGVNS. The V and J ends lost 2 bases and 3 bases respectively, with 14 bases between them. Here the CDR3 DNA reads TGTGCCAGCAGTGAAAAGGGCAGGGTCGGCTACGAGCAGTACTTC. Residues: CASSEKGRVGYEQYF.

V and J are TRBV4-2 and TRBJ2-3; 9 nucleotides align to TRBD2. This CDR3 comprises 17 residues. The ends lost 0 bases at V and 8 bases at J; junction bases unmatched: 12. CDR1 LGHNA and CDR2 YNFKEQ come from the germline V gene. In DNA, the CDR3 is TGTGCCAGCAGCCAAGATTTCGCGGGGGGGCCTGTAGGTACGCAGTATTTT. As protein: CASSQDFAGGPVGTQYF.

The CDR3 spells CASSPRGTPLGETQYF. In DNA form, the CDR3 reads TGCGCCAGCAGCCCCCGAGGGACCCCACTGGGTGAGACCCAGTACTTC. The V call is TRBV4-3, the J call TRBJ2-5; the D call may be TRBD1 or TRBD2 (5 bases each). The CDR3 contains 16 residues. Germline V gives CDR1 LGHNA, CDR2 YSLEER. V was pared by 4 bases and J by 5 bases, with 20 bases between.

V is TRBV13 and J is TRBJ1-6; the D gene is possibly TRBD1 (5 bases). V was clipped by 2 bases and J by 7 bases, with 9 bases between them. Germline V gene data show CDR1 as PRHDT and CDR2 as FYEKMQ (reference sequence). This CDR3 spans 14 amino acids. CDR3 residues: CASSLWDGNSPLHF. The CDR3 nucleotides are TGTGCCAGCAGCTTATGGGACGGGAATTCACCCCTCCACTTT.

CDR3 bases: TGTGCCAGCAGTTTAAATTATCCAGGGGGTAACATTCAGTACTTC. This gives the protein CASSLNYPGGNIQYF. The V and J genes are TRBV27 and TRBJ2-4; 7 bases are shared with TRBD1. The CDR3 is made up of 15 amino acids. The junction had 8 bases not matched to a gene; V was cut back by 2 bases and J by 7 bases. Germline-derived CDR1 and CDR2 are MNHEY and SMNVEV (reference sequence).

This clone was seen a handful of times. V gene TRBV7-2 combines with J gene TRBJ1-2; D call uncertain. The germline gives CDR1 SGHTA, CDR2 FQGNSA. Trimming shortened V by 8 bases and J by 2 bases, and 6 bases separated the two germline ends. The CDR3 runs to 11 residues. Written as DNA, the CDR3 is TGTGCCAGCGAATACAACTATGGCTACACCTTC. The encoded protein is CASEYNYGYTF.